The 14 T cell receptor beta chains below come from one sample, sequenced in a study of T-cell reconstitution after alpha-beta-depleted transplantation in children. Unique molecular identifiers were built into the TCRbeta library. MiXCR, run by TCRdb on the PCR reads, gives a single entry per CDR3 protein. The repertoire holds approximately 400,000 distinct CDR3 sequences, with roughly 10% as singletons. Sequencing was performed on PBMCs from the stem cell graft donor, taken from the stem cell graft. The receptors were sampled from a human donor who donated a stem cell graft to a child with acute myeloid leukemia.

The table lists this clonotype with a few counts. V usage is TRBV20-1 and J usage is TRBJ1-4; the D gene is possibly TRBD1 (5 bases). The CDR3 is 15 residues long. Per the germline V gene, CDR1 is DFQATT and CDR2 is SNEGSKA (reference sequence). The V and J ends lost 5 bases and 0 bases respectively, with 13 bases between them. The DNA for the CDR3 is TGCAGTGCTCGGATAGGGGCCGCAACTAATGAAAAACTGTTTTTT. Translation: CSARIGAATNEKLFF.

This clonotype was observed a few times. The rearrangement uses TRBV11-2 and TRBJ2-1, with 13 bases aligning to TRBD2. The CDR3 extends over 19 amino acids. The germline CDR1 and CDR2 sequences are SGHAT and FQNNGV. Trimming at V came to 2 bases and at J to 0 bases, leaving 7 bases not matched to a gene. The DNA of the CDR3 is TGTGCCAGCAGCTTACGAGGGACTAGCGGGGCCAGCTCCTACAATGAGCAGTTCTTC. Residues: CASSLRGTSGASSYNEQFF. Full variable domain (outside the CDR3, taken from reference TRBV11-2 and TRBJ2-1): EAGVAQSPRYKIIEKRQSVAFWCNPISGHATLYWYQQILGQGPKLLIQFQNNGVVDDSQLPKDRFSAERLKGVDSTLKIQPAKLEDSAVYLCASSLRGTSGASSYNEQFFGPGTRLTVL.

The CDR3 DNA follows: TGCAGCGTTGAAGATGGTCTGAATCAGCCCCAGCATTTT. Translating gives CSVEDGLNQPQHF. The chain couples TRBV29-1 to TRBJ1-5; D is undetermined. This CDR3 comprises 13 residues. Germline assignment: CDR1 SQVTM and CDR2 ANQGSEA. Deletions cut 0 bases from V and 4 bases from J, with 7 bases between.

The chain links TRBV27 to TRBJ2-7; unclear D gene. The V and J ends lost 3 bases and 2 bases respectively, with 11 bases between them. Per the germline V gene, CDR1 is MNHEY and CDR2 is SMNVEV (reference sequence). The CDR3 is 14 residues long. CDR3 loop: CASSLVGSPYEQYF. CDR3 DNA: TGTGCCAGCAGTTTGGTGGGTTCGCCCTACGAGCAGTACTTC.

At least ten counts were recorded for this clonotype. The chain links TRBV6-5 to TRBJ2-3, with a weak D call TRBD1 (5 bases). Trimming took off 7 bases at V and 2 bases at J, with 13 bases between the two ends. Germline-derived CDR1 and CDR2 are MNHEY and SVGAGI. The CDR3 runs to 14 residues. The CDR3 sequence is CASTKGRATDTQYF. The CDR3 DNA sequence: TGTGCCAGCACCAAGGGCAGGGCCACAGATACGCAGTATTTT.

This clonotype was counted at least ten times. V and J are TRBV20-1 and TRBJ2-5; the D is unclear. Deletions cut 2 bases from V and 3 bases from J, with 7 bases between. Per the germline V gene, CDR1 is DFQATT and CDR2 is SNEGSKA (reference sequence). The CDR3 is 12 amino acids. CDR3 sequence (DNA): TGCAGTGCTAGAATGCCAGAAGAGACCCAGTACTTC. This gives the protein CSARMPEETQYF.

This clonotype was detected a few times. This chain uses TRBV5-5 with TRBJ2-7; D may be TRBD1 (6 bases). Between the trimmed V and J ends, which lost 2 bases and 3 bases, there was a span of 18 bases. Germline V CDR1 and CDR2: SGHKS, YYEKEE (reference sequence). This CDR3 has 16 residues. CDR3 protein: CASSLQGSHAFYEQYV. As DNA, the CDR3 is TGTGCCAGCAGCTTACAGGGATCCCATGCCTTCTACGAGCAGTACGTC.

This clonotype was counted a few times. V gene TRBV6-1 combines with J gene TRBJ2-5, with TRBD2 identical over 7 bases. The germline CDR1 and CDR2 sequences are MNHNS and SASEGT. V lost 2 bases to trimming and J lost 5 bases; unmatched junction nucleotides: 8. CDR3 length equals 15 residues. The CDR3 nucleotides read TGTGCCAGCAGTGAAACCGGGGGGACGGCGGAGACCCAGTACTTC. Translating it yields CASSETGGTAETQYF.

This clonotype was seen a handful of times. The chain recombines TRBV5-1 with TRBJ2-3, with D perhaps matching TRBD1 (5 bases). V lost 9 bases, J lost 7 bases, and 15 bases lay in between. Germline V gene sequence: CDR1 SGHRS, CDR2 YFSETQ. This CDR3 has 12 residues. CDR3 coding DNA: TGCGCCACCCTGGACAATTCGAATACGCAGTATTTT. This sequence encodes CATLDNSNTQYF.

This clonotype has a count of ten or more. The chain joins TRBV28 to TRBJ1-4, with D tentatively TRBD1 (6 bases). Trimming cost V 3 bases and J 7 bases, with 9 bases left between them. The CDR3 has 13 residues. Germline assignment: CDR1 MDHEN and CDR2 SYDVKM. CDR3 DNA sequence: TGTGCCAGCAGTTTTAGACAGGCTGAAAAACTGTTTTTT. Protein sequence: CASSFRQAEKLFF.

As for this clonotype: Being one base from a much bigger clone, this may be a read error. The chain combines TRBV20-1 with TRBJ2-7; 11 bases align to TRBD2. The junction had 6 bases not matched to a gene; V was cut back by 1 base and J by 7 bases. CDR1 is DFQATT, CDR2 SNEGSKA, per germline (reference sequence). The CDR3 has 14 residues. The CDR3 loop reads CSARVTSGNREQYF. DNA of the CDR3: TGCAGTGCTAGAGTGACTAGCGGGAACCGTGAGCAGTACTTC.

The V and J genes are TRBV20-1 and TRBJ2-3; a possible D gene is TRBD1 (5 bases). Trimming took off 3 bases at V and 2 bases at J, with 9 bases between the two ends. This CDR3 comprises 13 residues. Germline CDR1 and CDR2: DFQATT and SNEGSKA (reference sequence). This chain's CDR3 is CSASGHTTDTQYF. DNA of the CDR3: TGCAGTGCTAGCGGACATACCACAGATACGCAGTATTTT.

This clonotype has a handful of counts. This chain links TRBV7-3 with TRBJ2-3; 10 positions agree with TRBD2. The CDR3 has 16 residues. Germline values: CDR1 SGHTA, CDR2 FQGTGA. V gave up 2 bases and J gave up 5 bases; unmatched junction bases: 7. The CDR3 is CASSLSVAGGIDTQYF. The CDR3 DNA is TGTGCCAGCAGCTTATCCGTAGCGGGAGGTATAGATACGCAGTATTTT.

The rearrangement uses TRBV5-5 and TRBJ1-1; D unresolved. Germline assignment: CDR1 SGHKS and CDR2 YYEKEE (reference sequence). V lost 4 bases and J lost 0, with 10 bases in between. The CDR3 has 14 residues. CDR3 sequence: CASSRERMNTEAFF. The CDR3 DNA is TGTGCCAGCAGCAGGGAACGGATGAACACTGAAGCTTTCTTT.